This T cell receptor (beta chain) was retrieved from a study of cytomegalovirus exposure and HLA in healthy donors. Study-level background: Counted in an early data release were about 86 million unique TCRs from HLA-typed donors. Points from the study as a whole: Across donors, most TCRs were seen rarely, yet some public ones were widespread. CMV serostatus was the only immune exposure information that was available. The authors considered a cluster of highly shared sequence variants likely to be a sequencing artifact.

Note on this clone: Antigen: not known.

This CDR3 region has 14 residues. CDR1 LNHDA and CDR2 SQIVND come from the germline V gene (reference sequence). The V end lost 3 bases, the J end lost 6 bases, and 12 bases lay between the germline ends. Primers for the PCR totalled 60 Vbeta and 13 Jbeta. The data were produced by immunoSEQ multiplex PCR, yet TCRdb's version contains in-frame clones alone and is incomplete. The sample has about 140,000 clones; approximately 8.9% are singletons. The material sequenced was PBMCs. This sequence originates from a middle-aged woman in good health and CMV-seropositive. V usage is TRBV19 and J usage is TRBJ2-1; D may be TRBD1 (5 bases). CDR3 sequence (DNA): TGTGCCAGTAGTATTGAAGGGGTCAGCAATGAGCAGTTCTTC. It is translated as CASSIEGVSNEQFF.